Each of the 12 T cell receptor beta chains below was sequenced from the same sample in a study of shared clonotypes between healthy human individuals. Clones were sequenced by immunoSEQ multiplex PCR, and TCRdb holds only the in-frame ones, with some missing. The sample records about 2.3 million clones, around 93% being singletons. Sample: naive CD4+ T cells from PBMCs. Subset defined: CD45RA+ positively selected. Receptor source: a man between 18 and 29 years old in good health. Some clones in this sample may be carry-over from other donors' samples.

With respect to this clone: In the same sample, other DNA sequences code for this CDR3. The chain carries TRBV2 and TRBJ2-7; 8 bases map to TRBD2. J was trimmed by 4 bases and V by 1 base; bases with no gene match: 3. This CDR3 region has 14 residues. CDR1 and CDR2 (germline): SNHLY, FYNNEI. The DNA of the CDR3 is TGTGCCAGCAGTGAAGGCGGGAGGACTTACGAGCAGTACTTC. It is translated as CASSEGGRTYEQYF.

The V gene is TRBV5-4, the J gene TRBJ2-7, with D perhaps TRBD2 (6 bases). This CDR3 has 14 amino acids. V lost 4 bases and J lost 5, with 16 bases in between. Germline CDR1 is SGHNT and CDR2 is YYREEE (reference sequence). CDR3 protein: CASSLRQGGDEQYF. The CDR3, as DNA: TGTGCCAGCAGCCTTCGCCAGGGAGGAGACGAGCAGTACTTC.

Notes on this clone: Other DNA sequences in the same sample also yield this CDR3. This chain links TRBV30 with TRBJ2-3; D unresolved. Looked up from germline, CDR1 is GTSNPN and CDR2 is SVGIG (reference sequence). V dropped 0 bases and J dropped 2 bases, with 3 bases sitting between them. CDR3 size: 12 residues. In DNA, the CDR3 is TGTGCCTGGAGTGTATCCACAGATACGCAGTATTTT. Amino acids: CAWSVSTDTQYF.

The J gene is TRBJ2-5, the V gene TRBV2; the match to TRBD2 covers 8 bases. This CDR3 comprises 14 residues. CDR1 is SNHLY and CDR2 is FYNNEI in the germline V gene. The V segment lost 0 bases and the J segment 4 bases; nucleotides outside the gene matches: 1. CDR3 loop: CASSEASGTETQYF. Written as DNA, the CDR3 is TGTGCCAGCAGTGAAGCTAGCGGGACAGAGACCCAGTACTTC.

In its sample, this clone was seen once. The chain couples TRBV11-2 to TRBJ2-5, with D perhaps TRBD1 (5 bases). Trimming left V 5 bases short and J 6 bases short, with 19 bases between. Looked up from germline, CDR1 is SGHAT and CDR2 is FQNNGV. This CDR3 comprises 15 residues. The CDR3 protein is CASSIITGPEKTQYF. The CDR3, as DNA: TGTGCCAGCAGCATAATAACAGGCCCTGAGAAGACCCAGTACTTC. The full variable domain, its missing parts supplied by reference TRBV11-2 and TRBJ2-5, is EAGVAQSPRYKIIEKRQSVAFWCNPISGHATLYWYQQILGQGPKLLIQFQNNGVVDDSQLPKDRFSAERLKGVDSTLKIQPAKLEDSAVYLCASSIITGPEKTQYFGPGTRLLVL.

The chain joins TRBV28 to TRBJ2-7; the match to TRBD1 covers 9 bases. The CDR3 runs to 15 residues. The ends lost 5 bases at V and 3 bases at J; junction bases unmatched: 8. Germline CDR1 and CDR2: MDHEN and SYDVKM. The CDR3 is CASSDVGTGNYEQYF. The CDR3, as DNA: TGTGCCAGCAGTGACGTCGGGACAGGGAACTACGAGCAGTACTTC.

The chain is built from TRBV6-1 and TRBJ2-1, with D maybe TRBD2 (5 bases). CDR1 MNHNS and CDR2 SASEGT come from the germline V gene. Trimming shortened V by 4 bases and J by 0 bases, and 13 bases separated the two germline ends. The CDR3 length is 16 residues. In DNA, the CDR3 is TGTGCCAGCAGTGGCTGGAGCGGTAGCTCCTACAATGAGCAGTTCTTC. Protein: CASSGWSGSSYNEQFF.

The chain carries TRBV5-5 and TRBJ1-5; 7 positions match TRBD1. Germline-derived CDR1 and CDR2 are SGHKS and YYEKEE (reference sequence). Trimming at V came to 4 bases and at J to 7 bases, leaving 14 bases not matched to a gene. This CDR3 contains 16 residues. CDR3 loop: CASSPLPDRVGQPQHF. The DNA for the CDR3 is TGTGCCAGCAGCCCCCTCCCTGACAGGGTTGGGCAGCCCCAGCATTTT.

The J gene is TRBJ2-1, the V gene TRBV5-1; 10 bases agree with TRBD2. There are 15 residues in the CDR3. V was clipped by 4 bases and J by 3 bases; unmatched bases: 4. Looked up from germline, CDR1 is SGHRS and CDR2 is YFSETQ. CDR3 in amino acids: CASSRAGGGYNEQFF. In DNA form, the CDR3 reads TGCGCCAGCAGCAGAGCGGGAGGGGGCTACAATGAGCAGTTCTTC. Complete variable domain (other parts from reference TRBV5-1 and TRBJ2-1): KAGVTQTPRYLIKTRGQQVTLSCSPISGHRSVSWYQQTPGQGLQFLFEYFSETQRNKGNFPGRFSGRQFSNSRSEMNVSTLELGDSALYLCASSRAGGGYNEQFFGPGTRLTVL.

The V call is TRBV5-1, the J call TRBJ1-1; D is unresolved. CDR3 length: 14 residues. Germline V gene data show CDR1 as SGHRS and CDR2 as YFSETQ. V gave up 4 bases and J gave up 1 base, with 11 bases separating them. Written as DNA, the CDR3 is TGCGCCAGCAGCCCAGCCCGGGGGAACACTGAAGCTTTCTTT. It translates to CASSPARGNTEAFF. Complete variable domain (other parts from reference TRBV5-1 and TRBJ1-1): KAGVTQTPRYLIKTRGQQVTLSCSPISGHRSVSWYQQTPGQGLQFLFEYFSETQRNKGNFPGRFSGRQFSNSRSEMNVSTLELGDSALYLCASSPARGNTEAFFGQGTRLTVV.

J is TRBJ1-2 and V is TRBV7-3; TRBD1 aligns across 7 bases. Per the germline V gene, CDR1 is SGHTA and CDR2 is FQGTGA. The CDR3 totals 16 residues. J gave up 4 bases and V 4 bases, and 12 bases lay outside the gene matches. CDR3 nucleotide sequence: TGTGCCAGCAGCTCCCCCCGACAGGGTATCATCTATGGCTACACCTTC. Residues: CASSSPRQGIIYGYTF. The variable domain in full, with the rest retrieved from reference TRBV7-3 and TRBJ1-2, is GAGVSQTPSNKVTEKGKYVELRCDPISGHTALYWYRQSLGQGPEFLIYFQGTGAADDSGLPNDRFFAVRPEGSVSTLKIQRTERGDSAVYLCASSSPRQGIIYGYTFGSGTRLTVV.

The V and J genes are TRBV29-1 and TRBJ2-3; unclear D gene. Germline assignment: CDR1 SQVTM and CDR2 ANQGSEA. The CDR3 is made up of 13 amino acids. Between the trimmed V and J ends, which lost 4 bases and 3 bases, there was a span of 11 bases. CDR3 DNA sequence: TGCAGCGTTGGACCTCCCACGACAGATACGCAGTATTTT. This sequence encodes CSVGPPTTDTQYF.